These 24 T cell receptor beta chains were all obtained from the same sample, sequenced in a study of metastatic and nonmetastatic thyroid tumors. TCRdb re-analyzed the PCR reads using MiXCR. The sample yields tens of thousands of clones, around 25% seen once. Every patient underwent thyroid surgery untreated. Input material: blood. The receptor set was obtained from a male donor with papillary thyroid cancer or a benign thyroid nodule (not recorded which). Some clones in this sample may be carry-over from other donors' samples.

This clone was counted between two and nine times. The chain links TRBV6-1 to TRBJ2-5, with unresolved D. Germline CDR1 reads MNHNS; CDR2 reads SASEGT. The CDR3 sequence is 15 residues long. V gave up 2 bases and J gave up 2 bases, with 12 bases separating them. CDR3: CASSEQVNSQETQYF. The CDR3 DNA reads TGTGCCAGCAGTGAACAAGTTAACAGTCAAGAGACCCAGTACTTC.

This rearrangement joins TRBV12-3 or TRBV12-4 to TRBJ2-7; 9 nucleotides line up with TRBD1. This CDR3 contains 13 residues. J was trimmed by 4 bases and V by 3 bases; bases with no gene match: 1. CDR3 nucleotide sequence: TGTGCCAGCAGTTTGGGACAGGGTTACGAGCAGTACTTC. Its translation: CASSLGQGYEQYF.

This clone was seen many times. Other DNA sequences in this sample translate to the same CDR3. V and J are TRBV7-9 and TRBJ2-3, with D hard to call. Germline CDR1 and CDR2: SEHNR and FQNEAQ (reference sequence). Trimming removed 8 bases at V and 8 bases at J, with 17 bases between. This CDR3 has 13 residues. As DNA, the CDR3 is TGTGCCAGCCGCCGGGTCTCCCCGGGTACGCAGTATTTT. As protein: CASRRVSPGTQYF. The whole variable domain, filled in from reference TRBV7-9 and TRBJ2-3, reads DTGVSQNPRHKITKRGQNVTFRCDPISEHNRLYWYRQTLGQGPEFLTYFQNEAQLEKSRLLSDRFSAERPKGSFSTLEIQRTEQGDSAMYLCASRRVSPGTQYFGPGTRLTVL.

This clone showed up many times. The genes are TRBV5-1 and TRBJ2-7; D remains unclear. The CDR3 is made up of 11 amino acids. Germline V gives CDR1 SGHRS, CDR2 YFSETQ. The ends were cut back, 4 bases at V and 0 bases at J, with 2 bases in the middle. CDR3 sequence (DNA): TGCGCCAGCAGCGACTCCTACGAGCAGTACTTC. Translated: CASSDSYEQYF.

The gene calls are TRBV6-2 or TRBV6-3 and TRBJ2-1; no definite D call. The V and J ends lost 2 bases and 6 bases respectively, with 14 bases between them. The CDR3 length is 15 residues. Germline CDR1 is MNHEY and CDR2 is SVGEGT. The CDR3 DNA follows: TGTGCCAGCAGTTACGCGGCTAGGTTATGCAATGAGCAGTTCTTC. Its protein product is CASSYAARLCNEQFF.

This clone was observed many times. The rearrangement joins TRBV7-2 to TRBJ1-1, with D maybe TRBD1 (5 bases). The germline V gene encodes CDR1 SGHTA and CDR2 FQGNSA. The V gene lost 1 base and the J gene lost 3 bases, with 9 bases spanning the gap. The CDR3 runs to 14 residues. The CDR3 nucleotides read TGTGCCAGCAGCTTAGTTGTGGGGCACACTGAAGCTTTCTTT. This sequence encodes CASSLVVGHTEAFF.

By share, this clone counts as medium-sized. The chain carries TRBV18 and TRBJ2-7; 8 positions match TRBD1. CDR1 KGHSH and CDR2 LQKENI come from the germline V gene. The CDR3 length is 13 residues. V shed 1 base and J 7 bases; nucleotides not matched to a gene: 3. The DNA of the CDR3 is TGTGCCAGCTCACCACGGACAGGGAGAGAGCAGTACTTC. Protein: CASSPRTGREQYF.

This clone showed up many times. CDR3 DNA: TGTGCCAGCAGCCAAGCTTCCGGGAACCCAGATACGCAGTATTTT. It encodes CASSQASGNPDTQYF. The J gene is TRBJ2-3, the V gene TRBV3-1, with D tentatively TRBD2 (5 bases). Trimming stripped 1 base from V and 4 bases from J, with 12 bases between. Germline loops: CDR1 LGHDT, CDR2 YNNKEL (reference sequence). This CDR3 contains 15 residues.

This clone showed up many times. The chain joins TRBV10-3 to TRBJ1-2; D not resolved. Trimming removed 4 bases at V and 10 bases at J, with 13 bases between. CDR1 is ENHRY and CDR2 is SYGVKD in the germline V gene. CDR3 length: 12 amino acids. The CDR3 sequence is CAISGPNGDYTF. CDR3 nucleotides: TGTGCCATCAGTGGACCGAACGGGGACTACACCTTC.

This clone was counted many times. The V call is TRBV14, the J call TRBJ1-1; possible D gene TRBD1, 5 bases. The germline gives CDR1 SGHDN, CDR2 FVKESK. The CDR3 sequence is 12 residues long. V lost 4 bases to trimming and J lost 6 bases, with 9 bases between them. The CDR3 loop is CASSRAGPEAFF. The CDR3, as DNA: TGTGCCAGCAGCCGGGCAGGGCCTGAAGCTTTCTTT.

This clone was observed many times. V is TRBV5-1 and J is TRBJ2-1; 9 bases agree with TRBD2. CDR3 size: 15 residues. Trimming cost V 4 bases and J 6 bases; bases outside gene matches: 8. Germline CDR1 SGHRS, CDR2 YFSETQ. The CDR3 DNA is TGCGCCAGCAGCCAGGGACTAGCACCCCCCAATGAGCAGTTCTTC. Its translation: CASSQGLAPPNEQFF.

The chain joins TRBV10-2 to TRBJ2-5; 11 nucleotides agree with TRBD2. Germline values: CDR1 WSHSY, CDR2 SAAADI. The ends lost 7 bases at V and 1 base at J; junction bases unmatched: 5. The CDR3 covers 15 residues. Written as DNA, the CDR3 is TGCGCCAGCAATATAGCGGGAGGGCTCCAAGAGACCCAGTACTTC. It specifies CASNIAGGLQETQYF.

This clone was seen only a few times. The junction departs from the called germline gene at one end, perhaps through a read error. CDR3 nucleotide sequence: TGTGCCGTAAAGGGGGTAGAGGATTGGCAGCACCAGCATTTT. As protein: CAVKGVEDWQHQHF. The rearrangement links TRBV6-1 to TRBJ1-5, with D tentatively TRBD1 (6 bases). This CDR3 has 14 amino acids. CDR1 MNHNS and CDR2 SASEGT come from the germline V gene.

This chain joins TRBV20-1 and TRBJ2-3, with 10 bases lining up with TRBD2. The CDR3 sequence is 14 residues long. Germline CDR1 reads DFQATT; CDR2 reads SNEGSKA (reference sequence). The J segment lost 3 bases and the V segment lost 5 bases, leaving 5 bases of the junction unmatched. CDR3 loop: CSAPGTSVTDTQYF. As DNA, the CDR3 is TGCAGTGCTCCCGGGACTAGCGTTACAGATACGCAGTATTTT.

This clone was picked up a small number of times. The chain uses TRBV7-2 and TRBJ2-7; the D gene is possibly TRBD2 (6 bases). V was clipped by 3 bases and J by 3 bases, with 9 bases between them. Germline V gene lookup returns CDR1 SGHTA and CDR2 FQGNSA. The CDR3 runs to 13 residues. As DNA, the CDR3 is TGTGCCAGCAGCTTGGGACTTTACTACGAGCAGTACTTC. Its translation is CASSLGLYYEQYF.

This clone was recorded at least ten times. The chain is built from TRBV28 and TRBJ1-5; D unresolved. Between the trimmed V and J ends, which lost 3 bases and 6 bases, there was a span of 6 bases. The CDR3 is 12 residues long. Per the germline V gene, CDR1 is MDHEN and CDR2 is SYDVKM. In nucleotides, the CDR3 is TGTGCCAGCAGTTTCTCAGTTCAGCCCCAGCATTTT. This translates into CASSFSVQPQHF. Looking up the rest from reference TRBV28 and TRBJ1-5 gives the full variable domain: DVKVTQSSRYLVKRTGEKVFLECVQDMDHENMFWYRQDPGLGLRLIYFSYDVKMKEKGDIPEGYSVSREKKERFSLILESASTNQTSMYLCASSFSVQPQHFGDGTRLSIL.

This clone was observed at least ten times. This chain uses TRBV7-3 with TRBJ2-3; D gene ambiguous. The V gene lost 5 bases and the J gene lost 4 bases, with 10 bases spanning the gap. CDR1 is SGHTA, CDR2 FQGTGA, per germline. This CDR3 comprises 13 residues. The CDR3 protein is CASSPSPSDTQYF. The CDR3 nucleotides read TGTGCCAGCAGCCCATCCCCCTCAGATACGCAGTATTTT.

V gene TRBV6-1 combines with J gene TRBJ1-6, with 7 bases fitting TRBD1. This CDR3 spans 14 amino acids. J lost 7 bases, V lost 1 base, and 1 base had no gene match. In germline, CDR1 is MNHNS, CDR2 SASEGT. For the CDR3, the DNA is TGTGCCAGCAGTGAAGAAGGGGGCAATTCACCCCTCCACTTT. Residues: CASSEEGGNSPLHF.

This clone showed up many times. The chain employs TRBV6-1 and TRBJ2-1; TRBD1 aligns across 7 bases. This CDR3 is built from 16 residues. After removal of 5 bases from V and 0 bases from J, the junction contained 7 bases not matched to a gene. Germline lookup yields CDR1 MNHNS and CDR2 SASEGT. The CDR3 loop is CASSHQTGSSYNEQFF. The CDR3 nucleotides read TGTGCCAGCAGTCACCAGACAGGGAGCTCCTACAATGAGCAGTTCTTC.

This clone showed up just a few times. The chain recombines TRBV28 with TRBJ1-3, with D possibly matching TRBD1 (6 bases). CDR3 length equals 16 residues. V lost 4 bases and J 4 bases, leaving 17 bases between the germline ends. Per the germline V gene, CDR1 is MDHEN and CDR2 is SYDVKM. The DNA for the CDR3 is TGTGCCAGCAGTTCGCCCGCAGGGGCGGGAGGAAACACCATATATTTT. Protein product: CASSSPAGAGGNTIYF. The variable domain in full, completed from reference TRBV28 and TRBJ1-3, reads DVKVTQSSRYLVKRTGEKVFLECVQDMDHENMFWYRQDPGLGLRLIYFSYDVKMKEKGDIPEGYSVSREKKERFSLILESASTNQTSMYLCASSSPAGAGGNTIYFGEGSWLTVV.

The V call is TRBV6-1, the J call TRBJ2-7; D remains ambiguous. V dropped 7 bases and J dropped 12 bases, with 22 bases sitting between them. Germline values: CDR1 MNHNS, CDR2 SASEGT. The length of the CDR3 is 13 residues. CDR3 bases: TGTGCCAGCACCCACGCCGTCTCCTACGAGAGGTACTTC. Amino acid sequence: CASTHAVSYERYF.

V is TRBV2 and J is TRBJ1-5; possibly TRBD1 for D (5 bases). Germline V CDR1 and CDR2: SNHLY, FYNNEI. The CDR3 length is 16 residues. V was trimmed by 2 bases and J by 3 bases, leaving 14 bases between them. Written as DNA, the CDR3 is TGTGCCAGCAGTGAATTGGGGCAGGCGTCCAATCAGCCCCAGCATTTT. It is translated as CASSELGQASNQPQHF. The entire variable domain, with the rest obtained from reference TRBV2 and TRBJ1-5, is as follows: EPEVTQTPSHQVTQMGQEVILRCVPISNHLYFYWYRQILGQKVEFLVSFYNNEISEKSEIFDDQFSVERPDGSNFTLKIRSTKLEDSAMYFCASSELGQASNQPQHFGDGTRLSIL.

This clone was seen a handful of times. The V call is TRBV12-3 or TRBV12-4, the J call TRBJ1-2, with a possible D match to TRBD1 (5 bases). Between the trimmed V and J ends, which lost 2 bases and 8 bases, there was a span of 15 bases. CDR3 length: 14 amino acids. The CDR3 DNA reads TGTGCCAGCAGTTTAACGGGGGGATCGAAAGGCTACACCTTC. The encoded protein is CASSLTGGSKGYTF.

This clone was seen many times. V usage is TRBV5-1 and J usage is TRBJ2-3; 8 bases fit TRBD2. Germline-derived CDR1 and CDR2 are SGHRS and YFSETQ. The junction had 9 bases not matched to a gene; V was cut back by 6 bases and J by 3 bases. CDR3 size: 15 residues. CDR3 residues: CASTPGGGTTDTQYF. The CDR3 coding sequence is TGCGCCAGCACCCCCGGGGGGGGCACAACAGATACGCAGTATTTT.